The 28 T cell receptor beta chains given below trace back to one sample, sequenced in a study of T-cell reconstitution after alpha-beta-depleted transplantation in children. Preparation of the TCRbeta library used unique molecular identifiers. TCRdb itself ran the PCR reads through MiXCR, one entry per CDR3 protein. The sample has around 94,000 distinct CDR3 sequences; under 9% are singletons. The source material was PBMCs, sampled before TCRalphabeta/CD19-depleted stem cell transplant. These receptors originate from a boy under 10 years old with acute lymphoblastic leukemia, due to receive a stem cell transplant.

This chain joins TRBV6-1 and TRBJ1-3; 8 bases map to TRBD1. Germline CDR1 reads MNHNS; CDR2 reads SASEGT. The CDR3 runs to 16 residues. Unmatched junction bases numbered 8, after V lost 5 bases and J lost 2 bases. In nucleotides, the CDR3 is TGTGCCAGCAGTCCGGACAGGGATGCTGCTGGAAACACCATATATTTT. Its translation is CASSPDRDAAGNTIYF.

This clonotype was counted a few times. The genes are TRBV7-9 and TRBJ1-1; D unclear. This CDR3 region has 15 residues. CDR1 SEHNR and CDR2 FQNEAQ come from the germline V gene (reference sequence). V was clipped by 8 bases and J by 6 bases, with 22 bases between them. The CDR3 protein is CASLHRAFFASEAFF. The CDR3 bases are TGTGCCAGCCTCCACCGAGCATTTTTTGCATCTGAAGCTTTCTTT. Full variable domain (remainder filled in from reference TRBV7-9 and TRBJ1-1): DTGVSQNPRHKITKRGQNVTFRCDPISEHNRLYWYRQTLGQGPEFLTYFQNEAQLEKSRLLSDRFSAERPKGSFSTLEIQRTEQGDSAMYLCASLHRAFFASEAFFGQGTRLTVV.

V gene TRBV7-9 combines with J gene TRBJ1-1; the match to TRBD1 covers 8 bases. From germline, CDR1 is SEHNR and CDR2 FQNEAQ (reference sequence). This CDR3 is 15 amino acids long. The junction had 7 bases not matched to a gene; V was cut back by 1 base and J by 6 bases. CDR3 amino acids: CASSLEATGESEAFF. The CDR3 DNA follows: TGTGCCAGCAGCTTAGAAGCGACAGGGGAATCTGAAGCTTTCTTT.

This clonotype was counted a few times. The rearrangement links TRBV5-4 to TRBJ2-5; no clear D. The V end was cut by 5 bases, the J end by 3 bases, with 11 bases between. Germline V gene sequence: CDR1 SGHNT, CDR2 YYREEE (reference sequence). This CDR3 is 13 amino acids long. CDR3 in amino acids: CASRAGIEETQYF. The DNA for the CDR3 is TGTGCCAGCAGGGCTGGGATAGAAGAGACCCAGTACTTC.

The rearrangement uses TRBV14 and TRBJ1-2; D ambiguous. The V end was cut by 3 bases, the J end by 8 bases, with 13 bases between. CDR3 length: 13 amino acids. From germline, CDR1 is SGHDN and CDR2 FVKESK. The CDR3, as DNA: TGTGCCAGCAGCCACCCACCTCAGCGGGGCTACACCTTC. Its translation: CASSHPPQRGYTF.

This clonotype was counted ten times or more. V usage is TRBV2 and J usage is TRBJ1-1, with TRBD1 matching over 9 bases. J lost 1 base, V lost 4 bases, and 4 bases had no gene match. Per germline, CDR1 SNHLY and CDR2 FYNNEI. The CDR3 is made up of 15 amino acids. This CDR3 is CASSGDREGNTEAFF. The CDR3 nucleotides read TGTGCCAGCAGTGGGGACAGGGAGGGGAACACTGAAGCTTTCTTT.

The rearrangement uses TRBV7-9 and TRBJ1-4; D unclear. V lost 2 bases, J lost 4 bases, and 11 bases lay in between. Per the germline V gene, CDR1 is SEHNR and CDR2 is FQNEAQ (reference sequence). This CDR3 contains 15 residues. This chain's CDR3 is CASSLLRDLNEKLFF. CDR3 in DNA: TGTGCCAGCAGCTTATTGCGAGACCTTAATGAAAAACTGTTTTTT.

The chain couples TRBV5-4 to TRBJ2-4; no clear D. Germline V gene lookup returns CDR1 SGHNT and CDR2 YYREEE (reference sequence). CDR3 length: 13 amino acids. Trimming removed 6 bases from V and 5 bases from J, with 12 bases in between. The CDR3 sequence: CASKSNSENIQYF. In DNA form, the CDR3 reads TGTGCCAGCAAGTCGAACAGCGAAAACATTCAGTACTTC.

This clonotype was counted many times. This chain connects TRBV20-1 to TRBJ2-4; no reliable D call. V lost 0 bases and J lost 0, with 6 bases in between. The germline V gene encodes CDR1 DFQATT and CDR2 SNEGSKA (reference sequence). This CDR3 spans 14 amino acids. The CDR3 DNA reads TGCAGTGCTAGAGATAATCCAGCCAAAAACATTCAGTACTTC. Its translation: CSARDNPAKNIQYF.

There are a few counts of this clonotype. CDR3: CASTSLAAYEQYF. The DNA for the CDR3 is TGTGCCAGCACATCCCTAGCGGCCTACGAGCAGTACTTC. This sequence joins TRBV2 and TRBJ2-7; 7 bases align to TRBD2. This CDR3 has 13 residues. The ends lost 7 bases at V and 2 bases at J; junction bases unmatched: 5. Germline CDR1 is SNHLY and CDR2 is FYNNEI. Looking up the rest from reference TRBV2 and TRBJ2-7 gives the full variable domain: EPEVTQTPSHQVTQMGQEVILRCVPISNHLYFYWYRQILGQKVEFLVSFYNNEISEKSEIFDDQFSVERPDGSNFTLKIRSTKLEDSAMYFCASTSLAAYEQYFGPGTRLTVT.

This clonotype was seen repeatedly, ten times or more. V usage is TRBV6-1 and J usage is TRBJ1-1; 11 bases line up with TRBD1. The J segment lost 8 bases and the V segment lost 2 bases, leaving 7 bases of the junction unmatched. CDR1 and CDR2 from the germline V gene are MNHNS and SASEGT. The CDR3 is made up of 15 amino acids. The CDR3 DNA follows: TGTGCCAGCAGTGAACAGGACAGGGGGCGAGGGGAAGCTTTCTTT. Translation gives CASSEQDRGRGEAFF.

The chain joins TRBV7-8 to TRBJ2-7; D is ambiguous. The CDR3 is 11 residues long. V lost 1 base and J lost 6, with 4 bases in between. Germline V CDR1 and CDR2: SGHVS, FQNEAQ. The chain's CDR3 is CASSLVSEQYF. For the CDR3, the DNA is TGTGCCAGCAGCTTAGTCTCCGAGCAGTACTTC.

This clonotype is termed medium-sized. V and J are TRBV20-1 and TRBJ2-7, with a possible D match to TRBD2 (5 bases). V gave up 5 bases and J gave up 0 bases, with 14 bases separating them. This CDR3 has 14 residues. Germline lookup yields CDR1 DFQATT and CDR2 SNEGSKA (reference sequence). The CDR3: CSAEPTSNSYEQYF. The CDR3 DNA reads TGCAGTGCTGAACCTACTAGTAACTCCTACGAGCAGTACTTC.

This rearrangement joins TRBV10-3 to TRBJ2-7, with a tentative D call TRBD2 (6 bases). The germline V gene encodes CDR1 ENHRY and CDR2 SYGVKD. The CDR3 contains 11 residues. Trimming pared 0 bases from V and 12 bases from J, leaving 9 bases between. The CDR3 DNA follows: TGTGCCATCAGTGAGTCGGGTAGCGGGTACTTC. Translated, it gives CAISESGSGYF.

This clonotype has ten or more counts. The chain links TRBV15 to TRBJ2-7; 7 nucleotides agree with TRBD1. J was trimmed by 2 bases and V by 1 base; bases with no gene match: 8. The CDR3 contains 16 residues. Germline CDR1 is LNHNV and CDR2 is YYDKDF (reference sequence). CDR3 amino acids: CATSRVFDRVTYEQYF. DNA for the CDR3: TGTGCCACCAGCAGAGTTTTTGACAGGGTTACCTACGAGCAGTACTTC.

This chain joins TRBV20-1 and TRBJ1-1, with D perhaps TRBD1 (6 bases). V gave up 3 bases and J gave up 4 bases, with 12 bases separating them. The CDR3 is 13 amino acids. Germline loops: CDR1 DFQATT, CDR2 SNEGSKA (reference sequence). The CDR3 coding sequence is TGCAGTGCTAGCCGACAGGTGGGCACTGAAGCTTTCTTT. This encodes CSASRQVGTEAFF.

The chain is built from TRBV20-1 and TRBJ2-7, with TRBD2 matching 15 bases. Trimming at V came to 7 bases and at J to 5 bases, leaving 3 bases not matched to a gene. CDR3 size: 13 residues. From germline, CDR1 is DFQATT and CDR2 SNEGSKA (reference sequence). This CDR3 is CSGTSGGGNEQYF. The CDR3 region has the DNA TGCAGTGGGACTAGCGGGGGGGGTAACGAGCAGTACTTC.

This clonotype was seen at least ten times. V usage is TRBV6-1 and J usage is TRBJ1-2; maybe TRBD1 (5 bases). Germline CDR1 MNHNS, CDR2 SASEGT. This CDR3 region has 16 residues. V was cut by 0 bases and J by 8 bases, with 19 bases left in between. The CDR3 DNA follows: TGTGCCAGCAGTGAAGCGTTTACGCTTCGGGGGTCCGGCTACACCTTC. Translated: CASSEAFTLRGSGYTF.

This clonotype appeared a few times. The rearrangement links TRBV7-3 to TRBJ1-1, with D possibly TRBD1 on 5 matching bases. Between the trimmed V and J ends, which lost 1 base and 3 bases, there was a span of 18 bases. From germline, CDR1 is SGHTA and CDR2 FQGTGA. CDR3 length: 17 amino acids. CDR3 coding DNA: TGTGCCAGCAGCTTAAATAAGGACCATGGGGCGGACACTGAAGCTTTCTTT. It encodes CASSLNKDHGADTEAFF. Full variable domain (remainder filled in from reference TRBV7-3 and TRBJ1-1): GAGVSQTPSNKVTEKGKYVELRCDPISGHTALYWYRQSLGQGPEFLIYFQGTGAADDSGLPNDRFFAVRPEGSVSTLKIQRTERGDSAVYLCASSLNKDHGADTEAFFGQGTRLTVV.

The V and J genes are TRBV7-2 and TRBJ2-7; D is possibly TRBD2 (6 bases). This CDR3 has 13 amino acids. CDR1 SGHTA and CDR2 FQGNSA come from the germline V gene. Trimming shortened V by 5 bases and J by 2 bases, and 10 bases separated the two germline ends. The CDR3 coding sequence is TGTGCCAGCAGCCCCCGGGAGCCCTACGAGCAGTACTTC. Its protein product is CASSPREPYEQYF.

CDR3 sequence (DNA): TGTGCCAGCAGTACCCCTCCCGAAGCTTTCTTT. Translated, it gives CASSTPPEAFF. This rearrangement joins TRBV2 to TRBJ1-1; no definite D call. V lost 5 bases and J 8 bases, leaving 9 bases between the germline ends. Germline V CDR1 and CDR2: SNHLY, FYNNEI. The CDR3 totals 11 residues.

This clonotype has at least ten counts. CDR3 loop: CASSQAVFAGAGGYQETQYF. The DNA of the CDR3 is TGTGCCAGCAGCCAAGCGGTCTTCGCGGGGGCCGGAGGATACCAAGAGACCCAGTACTTC. The chain uses TRBV4-2 and TRBJ2-5; D possibly corresponds to TRBD2 (7 bases). CDR3 length equals 20 residues. Trimming stripped 1 base from V and 0 bases from J, with 24 bases between. From germline, CDR1 is LGHNA and CDR2 YNFKEQ.

This clonotype was seen a few times. This chain connects TRBV5-5 to TRBJ1-6, with TRBD1 matching over 10 bases. The germline gives CDR1 SGHKS, CDR2 YYEKEE (reference sequence). CDR3 size: 16 residues. The V gene end was trimmed by 0 bases and the J gene end by 10 bases; junction bases not matched to a gene: 7. The CDR3 sequence is CASSLVGDRGDSPLHF. The CDR3 DNA reads as TGTGCCAGCAGCTTGGTTGGGGACAGGGGAGACTCACCCCTCCACTTT.

This clonotype has ten or more counts. The DNA for the CDR3 is TGCAGTGCGGGACAGGGGGTGGAGTACAATGAGCAGTTCTTC. Protein sequence: CSAGQGVEYNEQFF. J is TRBJ2-1 and V is TRBV20-1, with 11 positions matching TRBD1. The CDR3 runs 14 residues. CDR1 is DFQATT and CDR2 is SNEGSKA in the germline V gene (reference sequence). With 6 bases clipped from V and 4 bases from J, the junction kept 5 bases outside the gene matches.

This clonotype was counted ten times or more. The rearrangement joins TRBV12-3 or TRBV12-4 to TRBJ1-1; 8 bases are a match to TRBD1. The junction had 8 bases not matched to a gene; V was cut back by 7 bases and J by 4 bases. This CDR3 region has 14 residues. CDR3: CASIPGGAGTEAFF. The CDR3 nucleotides are TGTGCCAGCATTCCAGGGGGCGCGGGCACTGAAGCTTTCTTT.

CDR3 nucleotides: TGTGCCAGCAGCCTTTACACCGGGGAGCTGTTTTTT. This sequence encodes CASSLYTGELFF. V is TRBV7-6 and J is TRBJ2-2; no definite D call. Trimming cost V 5 bases and J 3 bases, with 4 bases left between them. CDR3 length: 12 amino acids. Germline V gene lookup returns CDR1 SGHVS and CDR2 FNYEAQ.

V is TRBV12-3 or TRBV12-4 and J is TRBJ1-2; D not resolved. Trimming pared 6 bases from V and 3 bases from J, leaving 8 bases between. The CDR3 is made up of 12 amino acids. This chain's CDR3 is CASSYSDYGYTF. The CDR3 DNA reads as TGTGCCAGCAGCTACTCGGACTATGGCTACACCTTC.

This clonotype has only a few counts. V gene TRBV3-1 combines with J gene TRBJ2-1; D gene ambiguous. Trimming removed 3 bases from V and 10 bases from J, with 13 bases in between. This CDR3 is built from 13 residues. The germline V gene has CDR1 LGHDT and CDR2 YNNKEL (reference sequence). CDR3 bases: TGTGCCAGCAGCCAGGGTGTTCAGGCGGAGCAGTTCTTC. This sequence encodes CASSQGVQAEQFF.